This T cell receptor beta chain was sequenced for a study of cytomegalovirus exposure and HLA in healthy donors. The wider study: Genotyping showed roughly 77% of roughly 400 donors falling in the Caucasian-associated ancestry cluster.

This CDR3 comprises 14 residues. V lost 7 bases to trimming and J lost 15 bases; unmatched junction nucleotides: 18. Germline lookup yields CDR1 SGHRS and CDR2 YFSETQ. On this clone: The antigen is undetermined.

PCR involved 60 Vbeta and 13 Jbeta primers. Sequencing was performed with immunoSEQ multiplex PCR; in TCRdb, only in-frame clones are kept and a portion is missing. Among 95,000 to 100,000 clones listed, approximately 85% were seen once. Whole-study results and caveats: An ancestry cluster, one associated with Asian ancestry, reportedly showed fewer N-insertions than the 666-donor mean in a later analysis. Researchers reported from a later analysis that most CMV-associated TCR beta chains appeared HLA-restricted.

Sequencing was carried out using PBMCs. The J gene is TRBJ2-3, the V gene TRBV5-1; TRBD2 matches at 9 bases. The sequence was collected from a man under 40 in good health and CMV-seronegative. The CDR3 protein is CASRPQGGLAGRYF. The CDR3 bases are TGCGCCAGCCGCCCTCAGGGAGGCCTAGCGGGACGATATTTT.